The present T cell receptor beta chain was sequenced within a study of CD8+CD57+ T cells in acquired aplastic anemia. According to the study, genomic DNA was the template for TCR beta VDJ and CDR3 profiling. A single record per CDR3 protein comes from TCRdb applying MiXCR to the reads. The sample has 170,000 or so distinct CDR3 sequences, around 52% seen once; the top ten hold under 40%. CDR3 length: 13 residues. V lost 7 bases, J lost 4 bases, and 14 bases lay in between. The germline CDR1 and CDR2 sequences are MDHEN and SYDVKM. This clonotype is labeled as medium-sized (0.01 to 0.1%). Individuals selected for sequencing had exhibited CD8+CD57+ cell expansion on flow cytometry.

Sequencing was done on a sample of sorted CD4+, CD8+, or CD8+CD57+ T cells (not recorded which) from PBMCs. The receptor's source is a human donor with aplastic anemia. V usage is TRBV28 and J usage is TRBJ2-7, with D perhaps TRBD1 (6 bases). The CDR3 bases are TGTGCCAGCACTCCGGGACACAAGTACGAGCAGTACTTC. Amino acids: CASTPGHKYEQYF.